This is a list of T cell receptor beta chains from one sample in a study of response to subunit inactivated influenza vaccine. From the RT-PCR reads, TCRdb called clonotypes with MiXCR, one entry per CDR3 protein. The data hold some 550,000 distinct CDR3 sequences, with approximately 20% observed a single time. These records were also assigned to another study, of T cells expressing NK-cell markers.

The specimen was CD4+ T cells sorted from PBMCs, collected roughly 13 days after vaccination. The receptor source for this set is a man aged 45-60 years who received an inactivated influenza vaccine. The CDR3 runs from the conserved cysteine through the conserved F or W. The D gene is left open where the match is weak. Part of the rows lack a size; the others show once, few, many or a class for expanded clones.

CDR3 protein | CDR3 DNA | V gene | D gene | clone size | J gene
CASSWARAGDEGQYF | TGTGCCAGCAGTTGGGCCCGGGCCGGGGATGAAGGGCAGTACTTC | TRBV12-3/TRBV12-4 | . | few | TRBJ2-7
CASSQVGIATGELFF | TGTGCCAGCAGCCAAGTAGGAATCGCCACCGGGGAGCTGTTTTTT | TRBV14 | . | few | TRBJ2-2
CASSNGQGTDTQYF | TGTGCCAGTAGTAACGGACAGGGCACAGATACGCAGTATTTT | TRBV19 | TRBD1 | few | TRBJ2-3
CSAAYQETQYF | TGCAGTGCTGCATATCAAGAGACCCAGTACTTC | TRBV20-1 | . | few | TRBJ2-5
CAWSVLDGVAFF | TGTGCCTGGAGTGTACTCGATGGGGTAGCTTTCTTT | TRBV30 | . | . | TRBJ1-1
CAISGTGDQPQHF | TGTGCCATCAGTGGGACAGGCGACCAGCCCCAGCATTTT | TRBV10-3 | TRBD1 | few | TRBJ1-5
CASSYSSGEGYEQYF | TGTGCCAGCAGTTACTCAAGCGGGGAAGGCTACGAGCAGTACTTC | TRBV6-2/TRBV6-3 | TRBD2 | . | TRBJ2-7
CASSLSSGTNEKLFF | TGTGCCAGCAGCTTATCGTCTGGAACTAATGAAAAACTGTTTTTT | TRBV11-2 | . | many | TRBJ1-4
CASSLGGIGNQPQHF | TGTGCCAGCAGTTTAGGAGGGATAGGGAATCAGCCCCAGCATTTT | TRBV12-3/TRBV12-4 | . | few | TRBJ1-5
CAISENPGAGTEAFF | TGTGCCATCAGTGAGAATCCGGGGGCCGGCACTGAAGCTTTCTTT | TRBV10-3 | . | . | TRBJ1-1
CASTRQGTDEQYF | TGTGCCAGCACCCGACAGGGGACCGACGAGCAGTACTTC | TRBV11-2 | TRBD1 | . | TRBJ2-7
CASSRDRANYGYTF | TGTGCCAGCAGCCGGGACAGGGCTAACTATGGCTACACCTTC | TRBV2 | TRBD1 | many | TRBJ1-2
CAIAFGQGAGGTQYF | TGTGCCATCGCCTTTGGGCAGGGGGCTGGAGGTACGCAGTATTTT | TRBV10-3 | TRBD1 | . | TRBJ2-3